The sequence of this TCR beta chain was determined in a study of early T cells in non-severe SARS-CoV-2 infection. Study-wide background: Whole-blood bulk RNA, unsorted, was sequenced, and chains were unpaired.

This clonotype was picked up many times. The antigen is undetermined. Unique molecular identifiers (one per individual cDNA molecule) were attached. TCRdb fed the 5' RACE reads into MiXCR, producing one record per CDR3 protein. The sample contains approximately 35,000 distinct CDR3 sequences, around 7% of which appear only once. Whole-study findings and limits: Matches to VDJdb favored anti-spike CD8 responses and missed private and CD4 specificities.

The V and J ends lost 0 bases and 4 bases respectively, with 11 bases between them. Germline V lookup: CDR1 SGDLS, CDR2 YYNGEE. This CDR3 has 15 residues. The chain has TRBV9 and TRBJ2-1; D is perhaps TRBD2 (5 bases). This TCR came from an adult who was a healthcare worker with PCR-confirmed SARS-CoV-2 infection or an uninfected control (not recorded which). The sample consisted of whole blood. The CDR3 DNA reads TGTGCCAGCAGCGTAGCGGGTGCGGGTTACAATGAGCAGTTCTTC. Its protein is CASSVAGAGYNEQFF.